This T cell receptor beta chain was identified in a study of T cell repertoires in cytomegalovirus infection (dated by TCRdb to about 2019). As for the study more broadly: Donor HLA type was relevant to the analysis, as public TCR beta signatures indicated carriage of CMV infection together with the matching HLA type. Study-wide conclusions, independent of this receptor: The ex vivo response was dominated by HLA-C-restricted CMV-specific TCR beta clonotypes, which also provided the single most frequent clonotype in two of eight donors. In both this cohort and an independent cohort of 352 donors, the cumulative frequency of public TCR beta family members distinguished carriers of CMV infection plus the relevant HLA type.

The reads were generated on an Illumina HiSeq 1500. TCRdb's own reprocessing of the public reads used fastp at Q25 and MiXCR and kept productive beta chains. Each CDR3 protein appears once, grouped with its most common genes and DNA. The sample records 100,000 to 150,000 distinct CDR3 sequences, 20% to 30% of which are singletons. The ten largest make up 34% of the sample. This clonotype was counted at least ten times. Its cognate antigen has yet to be identified. The record has no base qualities; no much larger clone is one base away. CDR1 and CDR2, looked up from the germline V gene (reference sequence), are SEHNR and FQNEAQ. Spanning cysteine to phenylalanine, the CDR3 consists of 13 amino acids. The entry retains the CDR3 DNA only, 39 bases that are in frame from base 1. V is pared back by 5 bases and J by 5 bases, with 13 bases lying between the germline termini.

Sequencing was done on a sample of PBMCs, sequenced either directly or after in vitro stimulation (not recorded which). This clonotype was obtained from a human donor in good health (CMV status not recorded). Some clones in this sample may be carry-over from other donors' samples. The V and J segments used are TRBV7-9 and TRBJ2-7, with TRBD1 perhaps the D gene, on 7 matching bases. In nucleotide form, the sequence is TGTGCCAGCAGCCGCGGGACAGCCAACGAGCAGTACTTC. This is translated as CASSRGTANEQYF. Outside the CDR3, residues come from the reference TRBV7-9 and TRBJ2-7 proteins, so the full variable domain is: DTGVSQNPRHKITKRGQNVTFRCDPISEHNRLYWYRQTLGQGPEFLTYFQNEAQLEKSRLLSDRFSAERPKGSFSTLEIQRTEQGDSAMYLCASSRGTANEQYFGPGTRLTVT.